This TCR beta chain appears in the sequencing data of a study of T cells in localized non-small cell lung cancer. Findings of the study overall: Uninvolved nearby lung showed the greatest T cell clonality, exceeding that found in tumor. Without multi-region sequencing, intratumor heterogeneity could not be excluded.

Trimming removed 0 bases at V and 7 bases at J, with 12 bases between. Germline V lookup: CDR1 LGHNA, CDR2 YNFKEQ. The CDR3 is 14 amino acids. The table came from immunoSEQ multiplex PCR; TCRdb's copy has only in-frame clones and leaves some out. The sample contains 52,000 or so clones, roughly 83% of which appear only once. With respect to this clone: The antigen remains unidentified.

This clonotype was obtained from a man between 40 and 70 years old with stage III lung adenocarcinoma. This material consisted of peripheral blood mononuclear cells, taken before any cancer treatment. V gene TRBV4-2 combines with J gene TRBJ1-1, with D possibly TRBD1 on 5 matching bases. Here the CDR3 reads CASSQDGGAGEAFF. The CDR3 coding sequence is TGTGCCAGCAGCCAAGATGGAGGGGCCGGTGAAGCTTTCTTT.